The T cell receptor beta chain under discussion was sequenced for a study of blood T cell repertoires in COVID-19. Study context: PBMCs, B-cell-depleted T cells, or T cells provided the cDNA or gDNA that made up the material.

V trimming: 5 bases; J trimming: 9 bases; junction bases outside the gene matches: 8. The CDR3 totals 13 residues. Per germline, CDR1 GTSNPN and CDR2 SVGIG (reference sequence). Authors' processing steps: Reference gene primer amplification gave estimated nucleated cell counts. The table came from immunoSEQ multiplex PCR; TCRdb's copy has only in-frame clones and leaves some out. D and trimming come from the DNA, and the V and J calls and clone size come from that table. The data contain some 110,000 clones, 82% of them singletons. The sequencing sample was made of peripheral blood. The chain carries TRBV30 and TRBJ2-1; 9 bases agree with TRBD1. This TCR was recovered from a man aged 55 to 70 with acute or convalescent COVID-19. The CDR3 protein is CAWEQQGAGEQFF. The CDR3 coding sequence is TGTGCCTGGGAGCAACAGGGGGCCGGTGAGCAGTTCTTC.